Below, 26 T cell receptor beta chains from the same sample are listed, as sequenced in a study of T cells in Graves' hyperthyroidism and ophthalmopathy. Template material for amplifying TCR beta CDR3 regions consisted of RNA transcripts. RT-PCR in the first round (using the HTBI primer set) targeted the TCR CDR3. TCRdb itself ran the multiplex PCR reads through MiXCR, one entry per CDR3 protein. The top ten hold 8.9% of the sample, which has about 840,000 distinct CDR3 sequences, approximately 40% seen once. Sequenced input: blood. The receptors shown here come from a man between 18 and 29 years old with Graves' hyperthyroidism.

The chain is built from TRBV6-6 and TRBJ1-3; 7 bases are a match to TRBD1. V lost 5 bases and J lost 5; bases outside the gene matches: 6. The CDR3 runs to 14 residues. CDR1 and CDR2 from the germline V gene are MNHNY and SVGAGI (reference sequence). The CDR3 is CASSEQTGRNTIYF. DNA of the CDR3: TGTGCCAGCAGTGAGCAGACAGGGAGAAACACCATATATTTT.

This clonotype was seen repeatedly, ten times or more. The V gene is TRBV7-3, the J gene TRBJ2-5, with 8 bases matching TRBD1. Per germline, CDR1 SGHTA and CDR2 FQGTGA. This CDR3 has 14 residues. The junction had 5 bases not matched to a gene; V was cut back by 5 bases and J by 3 bases. The DNA for the CDR3 is TGTGCCAGCAGCAGCGGACAGGGAGAAGAGACCCAGTACTTC. As protein: CASSSGQGEETQYF.

This clonotype was recorded only once. In DNA form, the CDR3 reads TGTGCCAGCAGCTTAGGCCTAGCGGATCTTTACCAAGAGACCCAGTACTTC. Translating gives CASSLGLADLYQETQYF. V gene TRBV7-9 combines with J gene TRBJ2-5; 7 nucleotides agree with TRBD2. From germline, CDR1 is SEHNR and CDR2 FQNEAQ (reference sequence). Trimming cost V 1 base and J 0 bases; bases outside gene matches: 8. CDR3 length equals 17 residues.

The rearrangement links TRBV20-1 to TRBJ2-5, with a weak D call TRBD2 (6 bases). Looked up from germline, CDR1 is DFQATT and CDR2 is SNEGSKA (reference sequence). V dropped 1 base and J dropped 5 bases, with 14 bases sitting between them. The CDR3 length is 14 residues. DNA for the CDR3: TGCAGTGCTAGAGGAGGGCGGGGACGGGAGACCCAGTACTTC. Encoded protein: CSARGGRGRETQYF.

The V gene is TRBV12-3 or TRBV12-4, the J gene TRBJ2-5, with 8 bases fitting TRBD2. V lost 3 bases to trimming and J lost 0 bases; unmatched junction nucleotides: 6. This CDR3 is built from 16 residues. The CDR3 protein is CASSLVPGGYQETQYF. The CDR3 bases are TGTGCCAGCAGTTTGGTACCGGGGGGGTACCAAGAGACCCAGTACTTC.

The chain uses TRBV19 and TRBJ1-4, with 7 bases that match TRBD1. V lost 5 bases to trimming and J lost 4 bases; unmatched junction nucleotides: 7. The CDR3 runs 15 residues. The V gene's germline CDR1 is LNHDA and CDR2 SQIVND (reference sequence). The CDR3 here is CASSLRDSLNEKLFF. The CDR3, as DNA: TGTGCCAGTAGTCTACGGGACAGCCTTAATGAAAAACTGTTTTTT.

The table lists this clonotype with a few counts. The J gene is TRBJ1-5, the V gene TRBV7-2; D uncertain. CDR1 is SGHTA, CDR2 FQGNSA, per germline. Trimming removed 5 bases from V and 0 bases from J, with 17 bases in between. The CDR3 is 17 amino acids. The CDR3 spells CASSLSSHLYSNQPQHF. In DNA form, the CDR3 reads TGTGCCAGCAGCCTTAGTTCCCATCTGTATAGCAATCAGCCCCAGCATTTT.

This clonotype was detected many times. The chain recombines TRBV7-9 with TRBJ1-2; D may be TRBD1 (5 bases). The CDR3 spans 14 residues. V was cut by 7 bases and J by 2 bases, with 14 bases left in between. The germline V gene encodes CDR1 SEHNR and CDR2 FQNEAQ (reference sequence). CDR3 sequence: CASMLDSGNYGYTF. CDR3 in DNA: TGTGCCAGCATGCTAGACAGTGGGAACTATGGCTACACCTTC.

To note about this clonotype: In this CDR3 the conserved last residue, phenylalanine or tryptophan, is missing, so a read error is likely. It is unclear where the CDR3 begins or ends on the DNA, so no DNA is shown, and the CDR3 is as TCRdb lists it. The chain uses TRBV12-3 or TRBV12-4 and TRBJ2-1. The CDR3 is 8 amino acids long, termini counted. This chain's CDR3 is CASSDSLG.

This clonotype was seen many times. The rearrangement links TRBV20-1 to TRBJ2-2; tentatively, D is TRBD1 (5 bases). Deletions cut 4 bases from V and 5 bases from J, with 8 bases between. The CDR3 loop spans 12 amino acids. The germline V gene encodes CDR1 DFQATT and CDR2 SNEGSKA (reference sequence). CDR3 residues: CSAIRATGELFF. The CDR3 DNA is TGCAGTGCTATCAGGGCAACCGGGGAGCTGTTTTTT.

The chain couples TRBV15 to TRBJ1-4, with no clear D. V was trimmed by 0 bases and J by 7 bases, leaving 9 bases between them. This CDR3 is 14 amino acids long. Germline V gives CDR1 LNHNV, CDR2 YYDKDF (reference sequence). The CDR3 DNA sequence: TGTGCCACCAGCAGAGACGTGAACACTGAAAAACTGTTTTTT. The encoded protein is CATSRDVNTEKLFF.

This clonotype was observed a few times. V gene TRBV20-1 combines with J gene TRBJ2-7, with a tentative D call TRBD1 (6 bases). The CDR3 is 12 residues long. Trimming cost V 7 bases and J 3 bases, with 13 bases left between them. CDR1 is DFQATT, CDR2 SNEGSKA, per germline (reference sequence). The CDR3 loop is CSGRQVGYEQYF. For the CDR3, the DNA is TGCAGTGGCAGACAGGTTGGCTACGAGCAGTACTTC.

This clonotype has just a few counts. The genes are TRBV12-3 or TRBV12-4 and TRBJ1-5, with D unclear. V lost 3 bases and J lost 5, with 11 bases in between. The CDR3 consists of 14 residues. The CDR3 DNA reads as TGTGCCAGCAGTTTTTGGCTATCCGATCAGCCCCAGCATTTT. It codes for CASSFWLSDQPQHF.

The rearrangement links TRBV9 to TRBJ2-7; possibly TRBD2 for D (5 bases). This CDR3 spans 14 amino acids. V shed 3 bases and J shed 0 bases, with 10 bases lying between them. CDR1 and CDR2 from the germline V gene are SGDLS and YYNGEE. CDR3 bases: TGTGCCAGCAGCGGAGGGTCGAGCTCCTACGAGCAGTACTTC. This encodes CASSGGSSSYEQYF.

This chain uses TRBV10-3 with TRBJ1-1, with TRBD1 identical over 11 bases. The trim removed 10 bases at V and 2 bases at J, leaving 6 bases unmatched. CDR1 and CDR2 from the germline V gene are ENHRY and SYGVKD. CDR3 length: 14 amino acids. Here the CDR3 DNA reads TGTGCCACCGGGACAGGGGGGGATAACACTGAAGCTTTCTTT. This encodes CATGTGGDNTEAFF.

This clonotype was observed many times. The chain uses TRBV2 and TRBJ1-5; perhaps TRBD1 as D (5 bases). V was cut by 5 bases and J by 2 bases, with 10 bases left in between. The germline V gene has CDR1 SNHLY and CDR2 FYNNEI. The CDR3 is 14 amino acids. CDR3 amino acids: CASSRSRGNQPQHF. Here the CDR3 DNA reads TGTGCCAGCAGTCGGAGCAGGGGCAATCAGCCCCAGCATTTT.

The chain joins TRBV11-2 to TRBJ2-5; TRBD2 is a possible D gene (5 bases). Germline V lookup: CDR1 SGHAT, CDR2 FQNNGV. Trimming cost V 0 bases and J 5 bases, with 16 bases left between them. This CDR3 is built from 16 residues. CDR3 DNA sequence: TGTGCCAGCAGCTTAGATAGGCGGGCCTGGGGTGAGACCCAGTACTTC. It translates to CASSLDRRAWGETQYF.

The chain combines TRBV2 with TRBJ1-5; TRBD1 agrees at 12 bases. V trimming: 7 bases; J trimming: 5 bases; junction bases outside the gene matches: 6. Germline CDR1 is SNHLY and CDR2 is FYNNEI. The CDR3 extends over 15 amino acids. CDR3 protein: CASKGGTGGDQPQHF. Written as DNA, the CDR3 is TGTGCCAGCAAAGGGGGGACAGGGGGCGATCAGCCCCAGCATTTT. Drawing the rest from reference TRBV2 and TRBJ1-5, the complete variable domain is EPEVTQTPSHQVTQMGQEVILRCVPISNHLYFYWYRQILGQKVEFLVSFYNNEISEKSEIFDDQFSVERPDGSNFTLKIRSTKLEDSAMYFCASKGGTGGDQPQHFGDGTRLSIL.

This sequence joins TRBV27 and TRBJ2-7; 7 bases match TRBD2. Germline CDR1 is MNHEY and CDR2 is SMNVEV (reference sequence). This CDR3 is 13 amino acids long. Trimming cost V 3 bases and J 6 bases; bases outside gene matches: 5. CDR3 bases: TGTGCCAGCAGTTTCCCGGGGAGGGCCGAGCAGTACTTC. This sequence encodes CASSFPGRAEQYF.

The genes are TRBV20-1 and TRBJ2-7, with no clear D. The V and J ends lost 6 bases and 0 bases respectively, with 18 bases between them. The CDR3 consists of 15 residues. CDR1 DFQATT and CDR2 SNEGSKA come from the germline V gene (reference sequence). The CDR3 DNA follows: TGCAGTGCAAGCTCCTTGGCGGCGAACTCCTACGAGCAGTACTTC. Its translation: CSASSLAANSYEQYF.

The chain couples TRBV5-5 to TRBJ1-1; D possibly corresponds to TRBD1 (6 bases). CDR3 length: 13 residues. V was clipped by 5 bases and J by 6 bases, with 14 bases between them. CDR1 and CDR2 from the germline V gene are SGHKS and YYEKEE (reference sequence). CDR3 loop: CASSRGTNPEAFF. For the CDR3, the DNA is TGTGCCAGCAGTCGGGGGACAAATCCTGAAGCTTTCTTT.

The rearrangement links TRBV5-1 to TRBJ2-3, with D unclear. This CDR3 spans 14 amino acids. Looked up from germline, CDR1 is SGHRS and CDR2 is YFSETQ. The V end lost 4 bases, the J end lost 0 bases, and 9 bases lay between the germline ends. The CDR3 DNA reads as TGCGCCAGCAGCCGAGATGATAGCACAGATACGCAGTATTTT. As protein: CASSRDDSTDTQYF.

This chain connects TRBV6-5 to TRBJ2-6; D uncertain. Germline V gives CDR1 MNHEY, CDR2 SVGAGI. The CDR3 contains 15 residues. Trimming left V 5 bases short and J 1 base short, with 9 bases between. CDR3 DNA: TGTGCCAGCAGTCTGTACATGTCTGGGGCCAACGTCCTGACTTTC. Translation: CASSLYMSGANVLTF.

V and J are TRBV7-2 and TRBJ1-2; D gene ambiguous. V was shortened by 2 bases and J by 4 bases, with 14 bases between the two germline ends. The germline V gene has CDR1 SGHTA and CDR2 FQGNSA. This CDR3 contains 15 residues. The CDR3 DNA reads as TGTGCCAGCAGCTTATTAAGTCGGTCACCCTATGGCTACACCTTC. This translates into CASSLLSRSPYGYTF.

This clonotype has a count of ten or more. V gene TRBV25-1 combines with J gene TRBJ2-7; D is unresolved. The germline V and J ends were trimmed by 2 bases and 5 bases, with 4 bases remaining between them. The germline V gene encodes CDR1 MGHDK and CDR2 SYGVNS. The CDR3 is 11 residues long. For the CDR3, the DNA is TGTGCCAGCAGTGAAGAAAACGAGCAGTACTTC. It translates to CASSEENEQYF.

The chain couples TRBV7-2 to TRBJ1-6; 8 nucleotides match TRBD1. V gave up 7 bases and J gave up 4 bases; unmatched junction bases: 3. The CDR3 loop spans 14 amino acids. Germline values: CDR1 SGHTA, CDR2 FQGNSA. The CDR3 sequence: CASNWTGYNSPLHF. The CDR3 DNA follows: TGTGCCAGCAACTGGACAGGGTATAATTCACCCCTCCACTTT.